This passage covers 21 T cell receptor beta chains from one sample sequenced in a study of CD8 T cells in Susac syndrome. The RNA, 0.5 to 1 ug, was put through reverse transcription using random hexamers. TCRdb fed the immunoSEQ multiplex PCR reads into MiXCR, producing one record per CDR3 protein. Of fewer than 95,000 distinct CDR3 sequences listed, about 96% are singletons. The sample was CD8+ T cells from PBMCs. These receptors originate from a human donor with Susac syndrome.

The chain couples TRBV20-1 to TRBJ1-5; 10 bases line up with TRBD1. The germline CDR1 and CDR2 sequences are DFQATT and SNEGSKA (reference sequence). J gave up 7 bases and V 6 bases, and 6 bases lay outside the gene matches. The CDR3 covers 13 residues. The CDR3: CSAGGQGNQPQHF. The CDR3 coding sequence is TGCAGTGCCGGGGGACAGGGGAACCAGCCCCAGCATTTT.

The CDR3 bases are TGCAGTGCTAGAGATCGGGCTAGCGGGGGATACGAGCAGTACTTC. Its protein is CSARDRASGGYEQYF. This chain links TRBV20-1 with TRBJ2-7; 10 nucleotides align to TRBD2. Germline loops: CDR1 DFQATT, CDR2 SNEGSKA (reference sequence). The V and J ends lost 0 bases and 4 bases, in that order; junction bases with no gene match: 6. The CDR3 is 15 amino acids.

The rearrangement links TRBV4-2 to TRBJ2-7, with 7 bases aligning to TRBD1. Looked up from germline, CDR1 is LGHNA and CDR2 is YNFKEQ. J gave up 2 bases and V 4 bases, and 5 bases lay outside the gene matches. This CDR3 is 14 amino acids long. The CDR3 coding sequence is TGTGCCAGCAGCCCCGGGACAGAGCCCTACGAGCAGTACTTC. Translating gives CASSPGTEPYEQYF.

The chain joins TRBV3-1 to TRBJ1-2; TRBD1 matches 7 bases. V shed 1 base and J 6 bases; nucleotides not matched to a gene: 2. CDR3 length: 13 residues. Germline V CDR1 and CDR2: LGHDT, YNNKEL (reference sequence). The CDR3 sequence is CASSQGQGDGYTF. CDR3 in DNA: TGTGCCAGCAGCCAAGGACAGGGTGATGGCTACACCTTC.

This chain uses TRBV12-3 or TRBV12-4 with TRBJ1-1; no clear D gene. This CDR3 is 13 amino acids long. Trimming pared 7 bases from V and 3 bases from J, leaving 12 bases between. CDR3 sequence reads: CASTLYEYTEAFF. The CDR3, as DNA: TGTGCCAGCACCTTGTACGAGTACACTGAAGCTTTCTTT.

This chain connects TRBV5-1 to TRBJ2-1; 9 bases are shared with TRBD2. The V segment lost 0 bases and the J segment 6 bases; nucleotides outside the gene matches: 4. CDR1 SGHRS and CDR2 YFSETQ come from the germline V gene. The CDR3 extends over 15 amino acids. CDR3 bases: TGCGCCAGCAGCTTGGGCTCTAGCGGGGCCAATGAGCAGTTCTTC. Translated, it gives CASSLGSSGANEQFF.

J is TRBJ2-3 and V is TRBV9; D possibly corresponds to TRBD2 (6 bases). From germline, CDR1 is SGDLS and CDR2 YYNGEE. This CDR3 region has 12 residues. Trimming cost V 3 bases and J 5 bases, with 7 bases left between them. CDR3 DNA sequence: TGTGCCAGCAGCGGGGGAGGAGATACGCAGTATTTT. It specifies CASSGGGDTQYF.

This sequence joins TRBV11-3 and TRBJ2-1, with D uncertain. In germline, CDR1 is SGHNT, CDR2 YENEEA. V was shortened by 4 bases and J by 6 bases, with 4 bases between the two germline ends. The CDR3 is 11 amino acids. This CDR3 is CASSSLNEQFF. CDR3 DNA sequence: TGTGCCAGCAGCTCCCTCAATGAGCAGTTCTTC.

This clonotype was observed a handful of times. The CDR3: CASSLGRNNQPQHF. CDR3 DNA sequence: TGTGCCAGCAGTTTAGGCAGGAACAATCAGCCCCAGCATTTT. The rearrangement uses TRBV27 and TRBJ1-5, with unresolved D. Trimming removed 2 bases at V and 3 bases at J, with 8 bases between. The CDR3 is 14 residues long. Germline lookup yields CDR1 MNHEY and CDR2 SMNVEV (reference sequence).

The J gene is TRBJ2-7, the V gene TRBV12-3 or TRBV12-4; 10 nucleotides match TRBD1. The CDR3 is 16 amino acids. The junction had 12 bases not matched to a gene; V was cut back by 3 bases and J by 7 bases. In DNA, the CDR3 is TGTGCCAGCAGTTTTGGGTCTGGGACAGGGGTGGATGAGCAGTACTTC. Protein sequence: CASSFGSGTGVDEQYF.

The rearrangement links TRBV14 to TRBJ2-1; D not resolved. Trimming took off 4 bases at V and 4 bases at J, with 14 bases between the two ends. Looked up from germline, CDR1 is SGHDN and CDR2 is FVKESK. This CDR3 is built from 15 residues. The CDR3 coding sequence is TGTGCCAGCAGCCCCCCACAACGGCCGTACAATGAGCAGTTCTTC. Encoded protein: CASSPPQRPYNEQFF. Together with reference TRBV14 and TRBJ2-1, the CDR3 gives the full variable domain: EAGVTQFPSHSVIEKGQTVTLRCDPISGHDNLYWYRRVMGKEIKFLLHFVKESKQDESGMPNNRFLAERTGGTYSTLKVQPAELEDSGVYFCASSPPQRPYNEQFFGPGTRLTVL.

The CDR3 reads CASSGGLAGNNEQFF. CDR3 nucleotide sequence: TGTGCCAGCAGTGGGGGACTAGCGGGTAACAATGAGCAGTTCTTC. The V gene is TRBV2, the J gene TRBJ2-1; 12 nucleotides line up with TRBD2. Germline-derived CDR1 and CDR2 are SNHLY and FYNNEI. The ends lost 4 bases at V and 5 bases at J; junction bases unmatched: 3. The CDR3 runs to 15 residues.

The chain has TRBV3-1 and TRBJ2-3; D call uncertain. This CDR3 comprises 13 residues. V gave up 2 bases and J gave up 4 bases, with 7 bases separating them. Germline assignment: CDR1 LGHDT and CDR2 YNNKEL (reference sequence). The CDR3 protein is CASSQLLSDTQYF. The CDR3 coding sequence is TGTGCCAGCAGCCAATTACTGTCAGATACGCAGTATTTT.

The genes are TRBV30 and TRBJ2-1; D gene ambiguous. Germline CDR1 is GTSNPN and CDR2 is SVGIG (reference sequence). V was clipped by 1 base and J by 5 bases, with 6 bases between them. The CDR3 loop spans 12 amino acids. Here the CDR3 reads CAWSDGHNEQFF. CDR3 coding DNA: TGTGCCTGGAGTGACGGCCACAATGAGCAGTTCTTC.

The chain recombines TRBV14 with TRBJ2-5; D remains ambiguous. Between the trimmed V and J ends, which lost 0 bases and 1 base, there was a span of 0 bases. The V gene's germline CDR1 is SGHDN and CDR2 FVKESK. CDR3 length: 12 amino acids. The CDR3 DNA reads TGTGCCAGCAGCCAAGACCAAGAGACCCAGTACTTC. Translation: CASSQDQETQYF. Drawing the rest from reference TRBV14 and TRBJ2-5, the complete variable domain is EAGVTQFPSHSVIEKGQTVTLRCDPISGHDNLYWYRRVMGKEIKFLLHFVKESKQDESGMPNNRFLAERTGGTYSTLKVQPAELEDSGVYFCASSQDQETQYFGPGTRLLVL.

This sequence joins TRBV5-6 and TRBJ2-5; 8 bases fit TRBD1. Germline V gives CDR1 SGHDT, CDR2 YYEEEE. This CDR3 has 17 residues. With V trimmed by 4 bases and J by 5 bases, 16 bases remained unmatched. The CDR3 sequence: CASSLLDRENPEETQYF. In nucleotides, the CDR3 is TGTGCCAGCAGCCTCTTGGACAGGGAGAACCCAGAGGAGACCCAGTACTTC.

The chain recombines TRBV27 with TRBJ1-1; TRBD1 matches at 7 bases. V shed 8 bases, J shed 2 bases, and the junction held 5 bases outside the gene matches. CDR1 MNHEY and CDR2 SMNVEV come from the germline V gene (reference sequence). The CDR3 covers 13 residues. This chain's CDR3 is CASATGVNTEAFF. As DNA, the CDR3 is TGTGCCAGCGCTACAGGGGTTAACACTGAAGCTTTCTTT.

This sequence joins TRBV29-1 and TRBJ2-1; TRBD2 matches at 8 bases. Germline assignment: CDR1 SQVTM and CDR2 ANQGSEA. The CDR3 has 14 residues. V was pared by 7 bases and J by 1 base, with 6 bases of the junction left unmatched. The CDR3 is CSAAGGNSYNEQFF. The CDR3 coding sequence is TGCAGCGCCGCGGGGGGAAATTCCTACAATGAGCAGTTCTTC.

V and J are TRBV20-1 and TRBJ1-5; 9 nucleotides agree with TRBD1. CDR3 length: 17 amino acids. The V gene's germline CDR1 is DFQATT and CDR2 SNEGSKA (reference sequence). V was pared by 0 bases and J by 0 bases, with 6 bases of the junction left unmatched. The CDR3 coding sequence is TGCAGTGCTAGAGAGGGGACAGGGTATTATAGCAATCAGCCCCAGCATTTT. It encodes CSAREGTGYYSNQPQHF.

The CDR3 DNA is TGTGCCAGCAGTTTAGGATTTTTCTCCGGGACAGATAGCTACGAGCAGTACTTC. It is translated as CASSLGFFSGTDSYEQYF. This chain joins TRBV27 and TRBJ2-7, with TRBD1 matching over 7 bases. Germline CDR1 and CDR2: MNHEY and SMNVEV (reference sequence). The CDR3 has 18 residues. V dropped 2 bases and J dropped 3; count of bases not matched to a gene: 16.

The chain recombines TRBV20-1 with TRBJ2-7; possibly TRBD2 for D (7 bases). Germline CDR1 DFQATT, CDR2 SNEGSKA (reference sequence). V shed 4 bases and J shed 0 bases, with 22 bases lying between them. The CDR3 consists of 17 residues. As DNA, the CDR3 is TGCAGTGCTATCGGGGGGTCCAGGGGATTTCGCTCCTACGAGCAGTACTTC. As protein: CSAIGGSRGFRSYEQYF.